Below, one T cell receptor (beta chain) is given with its context. Its target is not known. This sample was taken from a study of CD8 T cells in ankylosing spondylitis. Study-wide results and limits: Ankylosing spondylitis blood appeared to carry a characteristic TCR beta motif of roughly 8 highly homologous variants. Certain motif variants had earlier been reported in reactive arthritis synovial fluid and blood. Clones linked with disease were CD8+ and fairly uncommon in the peripheral blood. Disease-linked clones reportedly concentrated significantly in matched ankylosing spondylitis synovial fluid.

TCRdb reprocessed the 5' RACE reads via MiXCR and lists one record per CDR3 protein. The sample consists of about 330,000 distinct CDR3 sequences, 6.5% to 10% of them appearing once. The CDR3 sequence is 14 residues long. Looked up from germline, CDR1 is SEHNR and CDR2 is FQNEAQ (reference sequence). V lost 4 bases and J lost 8; bases outside the gene matches: 6. The material sequenced was blood, either unsorted or a sorted T cell fraction (not recorded which). This chain links TRBV7-9 with TRBJ2-1; 9 positions match TRBD2. This TCR was recovered from a male donor with ankylosing spondylitis. CDR3 coding DNA: TGTGCCAGCAGCTATAGCGGGAGTTCGGATGAGCAGTTCTTC. It codes for CASSYSGSSDEQFF. The full variable domain, rest sourced from reference TRBV7-9 and TRBJ2-1, is DTGVSQNPRHKITKRGQNVTFRCDPISEHNRLYWYRQTLGQGPEFLTYFQNEAQLEKSRLLSDRFSAERPKGSFSTLEIQRTEQGDSAMYLCASSYSGSSDEQFFGPGTRLTVL.